Listed below are T cell receptor beta chains from one sample, sequenced in a study of T-cell reconstitution after alpha-beta-depleted transplantation in children. TCRdb itself ran the PCR reads through MiXCR, one entry per CDR3 protein. The repertoire consists of a few hundred thousand distinct CDR3 sequences, with around 25% occurring once and the leading ten covering about 2.6%. Source: PBMCs, taken before TCRalphabeta/CD19-depleted stem cell transplant. The origin of the receptors is a girl aged 2 to 10 with Fanconi anemia, due to receive a stem cell transplant. Each CDR3 is given with its conserved first and last residue. D genes are given only for firm matches. Clone size, where shown, is once, few, many, or a class for clones that have expanded.

D gene: -
clone size: few
V gene: TRBV24-1
J gene: TRBJ2-2
CDR3 protein: CATSAKIPNTGELFF
CDR3 DNA: TGTGCCACCAGTGCCAAAATTCCGAACACCGGGGAGCTGTTTTTT

D gene: TRBD2
clone size: few
V gene: TRBV24-1
J gene: TRBJ2-1
CDR3 protein: CATRQGAGGPREDEQFF
CDR3 DNA: TGTGCCACCAGACAGGGAGCGGGGGGGCCCAGGGAAGATGAGCAGTTCTTC

D gene: -
clone size: -
V gene: TRBV29-1
J gene: TRBJ1-2
CDR3 protein: CSVAGFGYTF
CDR3 DNA: TGCAGCGTTGCAGGGTTTGGCTACACCTTC

D gene: -
clone size: -
V gene: TRBV7-3
J gene: TRBJ2-1
CDR3 protein: CASSVGTATYNEQFF
CDR3 DNA: TGTGCCAGCAGCGTAGGGACTGCTACCTACAATGAGCAGTTCTTC

D gene: -
clone size: many
V gene: TRBV29-1
J gene: TRBJ2-7
CDR3 protein: CSVEGASGTAYEQYF
CDR3 DNA: TGCAGCGTTGAGGGGGCCTCCGGGACGGCCTACGAGCAGTACTTC

D gene: -
clone size: few
V gene: TRBV11-2
J gene: TRBJ2-1
CDR3 protein: CASTYGGEQFF
CDR3 DNA: TGTGCCAGCACTTACGGGGGTGAGCAGTTCTTC

D gene: TRBD1
clone size: -
V gene: TRBV20-1
J gene: TRBJ1-6
CDR3 protein: CSARQGTRGSPLHF
CDR3 DNA: TGCAGTGCTCGACAGGGGACGAGAGGTTCACCCCTCCACTTT

D gene: -
clone size: few
V gene: TRBV29-1
J gene: TRBJ2-2
CDR3 protein: CSVGQDSGELFF
CDR3 DNA: TGCAGCGTTGGACAGGACTCCGGGGAGCTGTTTTTT

D gene: -
clone size: -
V gene: TRBV12-3/TRBV12-4
J gene: TRBJ2-5
CDR3 protein: CASRPPGIGETQYF
CDR3 DNA: TGTGCCAGCAGGCCCCCAGGGATAGGAGAGACCCAGTACTTC

D gene: -
clone size: -
V gene: TRBV7-3
J gene: TRBJ1-1
CDR3 protein: CASSLTSWTDRGNTEAFF
CDR3 DNA: TGTGCCAGCAGCTTAACATCCTGGACAGACCGAGGGAACACTGAAGCTTTCTTT

D gene: -
clone size: -
V gene: TRBV10-3
J gene: TRBJ1-5
CDR3 protein: CAISAWEGNQPQHF
CDR3 DNA: TGTGCCATCAGCGCCTGGGAGGGCAATCAGCCCCAGCATTTT

D gene: -
clone size: many
V gene: TRBV29-1
J gene: TRBJ2-7
CDR3 protein: CSAARTGRGPTYEQYF
CDR3 DNA: TGCAGCGCAGCGAGGACGGGGAGGGGGCCCACCTACGAGCAGTACTTC

D gene: -
clone size: many
V gene: TRBV29-1
J gene: TRBJ2-7
CDR3 protein: CSVEGTGTYEQYF
CDR3 DNA: TGCAGCGTTGAAGGAACAGGAACATACGAGCAGTACTTC

D gene: -
clone size: few
V gene: TRBV20-1
J gene: TRBJ1-4
CDR3 protein: CSASFGSLNEKLFF
CDR3 DNA: TGCAGTGCTAGTTTCGGAAGCTTAAATGAAAAACTGTTTTTT

D gene: -
clone size: many
V gene: TRBV28
J gene: TRBJ1-1
CDR3 protein: CASSPDMNTEAFF
CDR3 DNA: TGTGCCAGCAGTCCTGACATGAACACTGAAGCTTTCTTT

D gene: -
clone size: -
V gene: TRBV29-1
J gene: TRBJ2-1
CDR3 protein: CSVAGIGNEQFF
CDR3 DNA: TGCAGCGTTGCGGGTATTGGCAATGAGCAGTTCTTC

D gene: TRBD2
clone size: -
V gene: TRBV4-1
J gene: TRBJ2-4
CDR3 protein: CASSQRSGLDIQYF
CDR3 DNA: TGCGCCAGCAGCCAACGTAGCGGGCTAGACATTCAGTACTTC

D gene: -
clone size: few
V gene: TRBV28
J gene: TRBJ1-1
CDR3 protein: CASSLGGYGAEAFF
CDR3 DNA: TGTGCCAGCAGTTTAGGGGGGTACGGCGCTGAAGCTTTCTTT

D gene: TRBD1
clone size: -
V gene: TRBV11-1
J gene: TRBJ2-6
CDR3 protein: CASSLNFWTGGSGANVLTF
CDR3 DNA: TGTGCCAGCAGCTTAAATTTTTGGACAGGGGGATCTGGGGCCAACGTCCTGACTTTC

D gene: TRBD1
clone size: few
V gene: TRBV20-1
J gene: TRBJ2-7
CDR3 protein: CSASHGQGYEQYF
CDR3 DNA: TGCAGTGCTAGCCACGGACAGGGCTACGAGCAGTACTTC

D gene: -
clone size: few
V gene: TRBV29-1
J gene: TRBJ2-3
CDR3 protein: CSVMTGTDTQYF
CDR3 DNA: TGCAGCGTTATGACAGGCACAGATACGCAGTATTTT

D gene: -
clone size: few
V gene: TRBV27
J gene: TRBJ2-3
CDR3 protein: CASKDPVLSTDTQYF
CDR3 DNA: TGTGCCAGCAAAGATCCGGTGCTAAGCACAGATACGCAGTATTTT

D gene: -
clone size: many
V gene: TRBV12-3/TRBV12-4
J gene: TRBJ1-1
CDR3 protein: CASSFLGIGTRNTEAFF
CDR3 DNA: TGTGCCAGCAGTTTCTTAGGTATAGGGACAAGGAACACTGAAGCTTTCTTT

D gene: TRBD1
clone size: -
V gene: TRBV20-1
J gene: TRBJ1-3
CDR3 protein: CSARGGEGQGNGNTIYF
CDR3 DNA: TGCAGTGCTAGAGGTGGGGAAGGACAGGGGAACGGAAACACCATATATTTT

D gene: -
clone size: many
V gene: TRBV5-6
J gene: TRBJ2-6
CDR3 protein: CASSLRLIGANVLTF
CDR3 DNA: TGTGCCAGCAGCTTGAGACTGATTGGGGCCAACGTCCTGACTTTC

D gene: TRBD2
clone size: -
V gene: TRBV5-5
J gene: TRBJ2-1
CDR3 protein: CASSGGDFSYNEQFF
CDR3 DNA: TGTGCCAGCAGCGGGGGGGACTTTTCCTACAATGAGCAGTTCTTC

D gene: TRBD2
clone size: -
V gene: TRBV2
J gene: TRBJ2-1
CDR3 protein: CASTLGLANNEQFF
CDR3 DNA: TGTGCCAGCACTTTGGGACTAGCGAACAATGAGCAGTTCTTC

D gene: TRBD2
clone size: many
V gene: TRBV24-1
J gene: TRBJ2-5
CDR3 protein: CATSAGTSGRVETQYF
CDR3 DNA: TGTGCCACCAGTGCTGGGACTAGCGGGAGGGTAGAGACCCAGTACTTC

D gene: -
clone size: many
V gene: TRBV18
J gene: TRBJ2-3
CDR3 protein: CASSPTGTDTQYF
CDR3 DNA: TGTGCCAGCTCACCAACAGGGACAGATACGCAGTATTTT

D gene: TRBD1
clone size: -
V gene: TRBV7-3
J gene: TRBJ2-6
CDR3 protein: CASSPGGRLSGANVLTF
CDR3 DNA: TGTGCCAGCAGTCCAGGGGGACGACTCTCTGGGGCCAACGTCCTGACTTTC

D gene: -
clone size: -
V gene: TRBV20-1
J gene: TRBJ2-7
CDR3 protein: CSARYFVGLQGYEQYF
CDR3 DNA: TGCAGTGCTAGATATTTTGTTGGACTCCAGGGTTACGAGCAGTACTTC

D gene: TRBD2
clone size: -
V gene: TRBV20-1
J gene: TRBJ2-7
CDR3 protein: CSARLLSGRDGEQYF
CDR3 DNA: TGCAGTGCTAGGCTACTTAGCGGGAGGGATGGCGAGCAGTACTTC

D gene: TRBD2
clone size: -
V gene: TRBV18
J gene: TRBJ2-1
CDR3 protein: CASSPSLADATGPTNYNEQFF
CDR3 DNA: TGTGCCAGCTCACCTAGCCTAGCGGACGCCACGGGCCCCACGAACTACAATGAGCAGTTCTTC

D gene: TRBD1
clone size: many
V gene: TRBV15
J gene: TRBJ2-5
CDR3 protein: CATSRDHTGGETQYF
CDR3 DNA: TGTGCCACCAGCAGAGACCATACAGGGGGAGAGACCCAGTACTTC

D gene: TRBD1
clone size: few
V gene: TRBV4-1
J gene: TRBJ2-3
CDR3 protein: CASSQDRVRTDTQYF
CDR3 DNA: TGCGCCAGCAGCCAGGACAGGGTTCGCACAGATACGCAGTATTTT

D gene: TRBD2
clone size: -
V gene: TRBV6-1
J gene: TRBJ2-2
CDR3 protein: CATSGGVNTGELFF
CDR3 DNA: TGTGCCACCAGCGGGGGGGTGAACACCGGGGAGCTGTTTTTT

D gene: TRBD2
clone size: many
V gene: TRBV28
J gene: TRBJ2-7
CDR3 protein: CASTPGLGSYEQYF
CDR3 DNA: TGTGCCAGCACACCGGGACTAGGGTCCTACGAGCAGTACTTC

D gene: TRBD2
clone size: many
V gene: TRBV20-1
J gene: TRBJ2-3
CDR3 protein: CSARDSGDTWDTQYF
CDR3 DNA: TGCAGTGCTAGAGATAGCGGGGACACTTGGGATACGCAGTATTTT

D gene: TRBD1
clone size: many
V gene: TRBV6-5
J gene: TRBJ2-5
CDR3 protein: CASSYWGTGAQETQYF
CDR3 DNA: TGTGCCAGCAGTTACTGGGGGACAGGGGCGCAAGAGACCCAGTACTTC

D gene: TRBD2
clone size: -
V gene: TRBV4-2
J gene: TRBJ2-1
CDR3 protein: CASSQAGGSYNEQFF
CDR3 DNA: TGTGCCAGCAGCCAGGCGGGAGGGAGTTACAATGAGCAGTTCTTC

D gene: TRBD1
clone size: once
V gene: TRBV5-5
J gene: TRBJ2-7
CDR3 protein: CASSRAGTGFEQYF
CDR3 DNA: TGTGCCAGCAGCAGAGCCGGGACAGGGTTCGAGCAGTACTTC

D gene: -
clone size: -
V gene: TRBV29-1
J gene: TRBJ2-7
CDR3 protein: CSVVGGASSYEQYF
CDR3 DNA: TGCAGCGTTGTTGGAGGGGCGAGCTCCTACGAGCAGTACTTC

D gene: -
clone size: many
V gene: TRBV6-6
J gene: TRBJ2-1
CDR3 protein: CASIRANEQFF
CDR3 DNA: TGTGCCAGCATCCGCGCCAATGAGCAGTTCTTC

D gene: -
clone size: -
V gene: TRBV7-2
J gene: TRBJ2-7
CDR3 protein: CASSYNPKQGKKYEQYF
CDR3 DNA: TGTGCCAGCAGCTACAACCCCAAACAGGGAAAAAAGTACGAGCAGTACTTC

D gene: -
clone size: few
V gene: TRBV6-4
J gene: TRBJ2-1
CDR3 protein: CASSDSAGPNEQFF
CDR3 DNA: TGTGCCAGCAGTGACTCGGCGGGACCCAATGAGCAGTTCTTC

D gene: -
clone size: many
V gene: TRBV29-1
J gene: TRBJ2-7
CDR3 protein: CSVWGGEQYF
CDR3 DNA: TGCAGCGTTTGGGGCGGGGAGCAGTACTTC

D gene: -
clone size: -
V gene: TRBV5-1
J gene: TRBJ2-1
CDR3 protein: CASSLEPQGPYNEQFF
CDR3 DNA: TGCGCCAGCAGCTTGGAACCCCAGGGTCCCTACAATGAGCAGTTCTTC

D gene: TRBD1
clone size: many
V gene: TRBV29-1
J gene: TRBJ2-1
CDR3 protein: CSKGQGGDEQFF
CDR3 DNA: TGCAGCAAAGGACAGGGAGGCGATGAGCAGTTCTTC

D gene: -
clone size: many
V gene: TRBV25-1
J gene: TRBJ1-3
CDR3 protein: CASSGLVSSGNTIYF
CDR3 DNA: TGTGCCAGCAGTGGGCTCGTGAGCTCTGGAAACACCATATATTTT

D gene: -
clone size: many
V gene: TRBV20-1
J gene: TRBJ2-7
CDR3 protein: CSAPAWGFQTYEQYF
CDR3 DNA: TGCAGTGCGCCTGCCTGGGGGTTTCAGACCTACGAGCAGTACTTC

D gene: -
clone size: many
V gene: TRBV7-6
J gene: TRBJ1-4
CDR3 protein: CASSLTGQLFF
CDR3 DNA: TGTGCCAGCAGCTTAACGGGACAACTGTTTTTT

D gene: TRBD1
clone size: many
V gene: TRBV20-1
J gene: TRBJ1-5
CDR3 protein: CSARGDRGLQPQHF
CDR3 DNA: TGCAGTGCTAGAGGGGACAGGGGGCTTCAGCCCCAGCATTTT

D gene: -
clone size: -
V gene: TRBV6-2/TRBV6-3
J gene: TRBJ2-7
CDR3 protein: CASSYRRYEQYF
CDR3 DNA: TGTGCCAGCAGTTACCGGCGCTACGAGCAGTACTTC

D gene: -
clone size: many
V gene: TRBV29-1
J gene: TRBJ1-2
CDR3 protein: CSVEGRGSGYTF
CDR3 DNA: TGCAGCGTTGAGGGCAGGGGCTCGGGCTACACCTTC

D gene: -
clone size: -
V gene: TRBV11-2
J gene: TRBJ2-7
CDR3 protein: CASSLVVGFYEQYF
CDR3 DNA: TGTGCCAGCAGCTTAGTCGTAGGGTTCTACGAGCAGTACTTC

D gene: -
clone size: many
V gene: TRBV27
J gene: TRBJ2-1
CDR3 protein: CASSLSWDKVRSSYNEQFF
CDR3 DNA: TGTGCCAGCAGTTTATCTTGGGACAAGGTGCGAAGCTCCTACAATGAGCAGTTCTTC

D gene: -
clone size: many
V gene: TRBV12-3/TRBV12-4
J gene: TRBJ2-7
CDR3 protein: CASSLVETSYEQYF
CDR3 DNA: TGTGCCAGCAGTTTAGTGGAAACCTCCTACGAGCAGTACTTC

D gene: -
clone size: few
V gene: TRBV7-9
J gene: TRBJ2-1
CDR3 protein: CASISGGNEQFF
CDR3 DNA: TGTGCCAGCATCTCAGGTGGCAATGAGCAGTTCTTC

D gene: -
clone size: many
V gene: TRBV20-1
J gene: TRBJ1-4
CDR3 protein: CSAVQGYNEKLFF
CDR3 DNA: TGCAGTGCTGTACAGGGATATAATGAAAAACTGTTTTTT

D gene: TRBD1
clone size: few
V gene: TRBV30
J gene: TRBJ1-6
CDR3 protein: CAWSVGGANSPLHF
CDR3 DNA: TGTGCCTGGAGTGTAGGGGGCGCGAATTCACCCCTCCACTTT